These 29 T cell receptor beta chains were sequenced from one sample in a study of blood T cell repertoires in COVID-19 (dated by TCRdb to about 2020). Receptors were amplified or captured by the immunoSEQ multiplex PCR assay. The immuneACCESS repertoire file appears here via TCRdb, limited to in-frame rearrangements. These files lack a portion of the clones; in checked studies, under half of the deficit traces to unresolved V genes, and the cause of the others is not known. Counted in this sample were about 200,000 clones; about 80% of them appeared once. The ten top clones hold 7.5% of the sample. The sample comprised PBMCs or T cells enriched from blood (not recorded which). Receptors originate from a man aged 40-50 years who had recovered from COVID-19.

The chain links TRBV2 to TRBJ2-2; TRBD1 might be the D (6 bases). Trimming took off 8 bases at V and 4 bases at J, with 11 bases between the two ends. Germline loops: CDR1 SNHLY, CDR2 FYNNEI. CDR3 length: 13 residues. In DNA, the CDR3 is TGTGCCAGCCGGACAGTTGGCACCGGGGAGCTGTTTTTT. Translating gives CASRTVGTGELFF.

The CDR3 sequence: CAWSLSGAARDTQYF. The DNA of the CDR3 is TGTGCCTGGAGCCTTAGCGGGGCCGCACGGGATACGCAGTATTTT. The chain links TRBV30 to TRBJ2-3, with 8 positions matching TRBD2. This CDR3 is built from 15 residues. The V segment lost 3 bases and the J segment 6 bases; nucleotides outside the gene matches: 11. Germline-derived CDR1 and CDR2 are GTSNPN and SVGIG (reference sequence).

The chain carries TRBV28 and TRBJ2-2; a possible D gene is TRBD1 (6 bases). V was shortened by 1 base and J by 7 bases, with 10 bases between the two germline ends. The CDR3 runs 14 residues. The germline V gene has CDR1 MDHEN and CDR2 SYDVKM. DNA for the CDR3: TGTGCCAGCAGTTTATTACAGGGCGACGGGGAGCTGTTTTTT. It codes for CASSLLQGDGELFF. Together with reference TRBV28 and TRBJ2-2, the CDR3 gives the full variable domain: DVKVTQSSRYLVKRTGEKVFLECVQDMDHENMFWYRQDPGLGLRLIYFSYDVKMKEKGDIPEGYSVSREKKERFSLILESASTNQTSMYLCASSLLQGDGELFFGEGSRLTVL.

The chain links TRBV2 to TRBJ2-3; 12 bases are shared with TRBD1. Germline loops: CDR1 SNHLY, CDR2 FYNNEI. V was clipped by 5 bases and J by 6 bases; unmatched bases: 21. The CDR3 runs 20 residues. Written as DNA, the CDR3 is TGTGCCAGCAGTCGTTCCGGGACAGGGGGCCGTCACCACGGTAGGGATACGCAGTATTTT. It specifies CASSRSGTGGRHHGRDTQYF. Combining the CDR3 with reference TRBV2 and TRBJ2-3 gives the whole variable domain EPEVTQTPSHQVTQMGQEVILRCVPISNHLYFYWYRQILGQKVEFLVSFYNNEISEKSEIFDDQFSVERPDGSNFTLKIRSTKLEDSAMYFCASSRSGTGGRHHGRDTQYFGPGTRLTVL.

The CDR3, as DNA: TGTGCCAGCGGACTAGCGGGGACAGATACGCAGTATTTT. It translates to CASGLAGTDTQYF. The rearrangement joins TRBV19 to TRBJ2-3, with 12 nucleotides matching TRBD2. V shed 9 bases, J shed 3 bases, and the junction held 1 base outside the gene matches. There are 13 residues in the CDR3. The germline CDR1 and CDR2 sequences are LNHDA and SQIVND (reference sequence).

The chain joins TRBV19 to TRBJ1-2; a weak D match, TRBD1 (6 bases). The V end was cut by 5 bases, the J end by 4 bases, with 14 bases between. The CDR3 totals 14 residues. The V gene's germline CDR1 is LNHDA and CDR2 SQIVND (reference sequence). CDR3 amino acids: CASSGRTDPYGYTF. CDR3 nucleotides: TGTGCCAGTAGTGGCAGGACAGACCCCTATGGCTACACCTTC.

This chain uses TRBV11-2 with TRBJ1-1; TRBD1 agrees at 9 bases. Germline CDR1 is SGHAT and CDR2 is FQNNGV. Losses at the gene ends were 5 bases for V and 8 bases for J; bases not matched to a gene: 9. The CDR3 totals 14 residues. The CDR3, as DNA: TGTGCCAGCAGCAACACGGGACAGGGCCCCGAAGCTTTCTTT. Amino acid sequence: CASSNTGQGPEAFF.

This sequence joins TRBV21-1 and TRBJ2-2; the tabulated D call, TRBD2, remains unverified against the DNA. TRBV21-1 is reported as a pseudogene. The CDR3 is 23 residues long. Here the CDR3 reads CASSKLQAVRGRCGGAHTGELFF. CDR3 DNA: TGTGCCAGCAGCAAACTACAAGCGGTACGGGGTAGGTGCGGGGGGGCGCACACCGGGGAGCTGTTTTTT.

The V gene is TRBV7-2, the J gene TRBJ1-6; TRBD1 aligns across 9 bases. The germline V gene has CDR1 SGHTA and CDR2 FQGNSA. This CDR3 has 15 residues. V lost 4 bases and J lost 4; bases outside the gene matches: 2. The CDR3 loop reads CASSSGQGYNSPLHF. The CDR3 DNA is TGTGCCAGCAGCTCGGGACAGGGATATAATTCACCCCTCCACTTT.

The chain carries TRBV5-5 and TRBJ1-2; 7 bases align to TRBD1. CDR1 is SGHKS, CDR2 YYEKEE, per germline (reference sequence). The CDR3 sequence is 16 residues long. V was clipped by 0 bases and J by 5 bases; unmatched bases: 10. The CDR3 bases are TGTGCCAGCAGCTTGGCCTGGGGACAGACTCCATATGGCTACACCTTC. Its translation is CASSLAWGQTPYGYTF. The full variable domain, in which reference TRBV5-5 and TRBJ1-2 provide the parts outside the CDR3, is DAGVTQSPTHLIKTRGQQVTLRCSPISGHKSVSWYQQVLGQGPQFIFQYYEKEERGRGNFPDRFSARQFPNYSSELNVNALLLGDSALYLCASSLAWGQTPYGYTFGSGTRLTVV.

This chain connects TRBV28 to TRBJ1-6; D unclear. The CDR3 sequence is 15 residues long. Germline lookup yields CDR1 MDHEN and CDR2 SYDVKM. Trimming removed 8 bases from V and 0 bases from J, with 11 bases in between. In nucleotides, the CDR3 is TGTGCCAGCGGCCCGTTCCTCTCCTATAATTCACCCCTCCACTTT. Amino acid sequence: CASGPFLSYNSPLHF.

The chain links TRBV28 to TRBJ1-2, with no clear D. Trimming removed 6 bases from V and 2 bases from J, with 13 bases in between. The CDR3 has 14 residues. Per the germline V gene, CDR1 is MDHEN and CDR2 is SYDVKM. The DNA for the CDR3 is TGTGCCAGCAGCCCAGGTTGGGCCAACTATGGCTACACCTTC. Translating gives CASSPGWANYGYTF.

This sequence joins TRBV4-1 and TRBJ2-1, with D possibly matching TRBD2 (6 bases). This CDR3 has 15 amino acids. The germline V and J ends were trimmed by 7 bases and 9 bases, with 22 bases remaining between them. Per germline, CDR1 MGHRA and CDR2 YSYEKL. The CDR3 bases are TGCGCCAGCACGCCGCTCGGAGGGCGGGGAGCTGAGCAGTTCTTC. Its translation is CASTPLGGRGAEQFF.

This clone showed up just once. The chain recombines TRBV7-8 with TRBJ1-2, with a possible D match to TRBD1 (5 bases). The germline gives CDR1 SGHVS, CDR2 FQNEAQ. This CDR3 has 17 amino acids. Trimming pared 1 base from V and 5 bases from J, leaving 20 bases between. Written as DNA, the CDR3 is TGTGCCAGCAGCTTAGGAGGGACGGATCGGGGGGTTTATGGCTACACCTTC. It codes for CASSLGGTDRGVYGYTF.

The V gene is TRBV19, the J gene TRBJ2-3, with 7 bases lining up with TRBD2. The CDR3 has 17 residues. With V trimmed by 3 bases and J by 0 bases, 9 bases remained unmatched. Per germline, CDR1 LNHDA and CDR2 SQIVND (reference sequence). The CDR3 DNA is TGTGCCAGTAGTATCGCCCCAGCGGGGCTAAGCACAGATACGCAGTATTTT. It encodes CASSIAPAGLSTDTQYF.

This chain joins TRBV21-1 and TRBJ2-7; TRBD1, the D gene given by the table, was not confirmed from the DNA. TRBV21-1 is flagged as a pseudogene. This CDR3 has 21 residues. The CDR3 DNA is TGTGCCAGCAGCAAAGTTACCTTTTACAGGGCGAGGGGACCCAGCTCCTACGAGCAGTACTTC. Translating gives CASSKVTFYRARGPSSYEQYF.

This sequence joins TRBV7-2 and TRBJ2-5, with 8 nucleotides matching TRBD1. Germline V lookup: CDR1 SGHTA, CDR2 FQGNSA. The trim removed 5 bases at V and 5 bases at J, leaving 7 bases unmatched. The CDR3 is 14 amino acids. CDR3 protein: CASSRDRSWETQYF. For the CDR3, the DNA is TGTGCCAGCAGCCGGGACAGGTCGTGGGAGACCCAGTACTTC.

CDR3 amino acids: CASSVDRSNSPLHF. In DNA, the CDR3 is TGTGCCAGCAGCGTAGACAGGTCAAATTCACCCCTCCACTTT. V is TRBV9 and J is TRBJ1-6; D possibly corresponds to TRBD1 (5 bases). This CDR3 is 14 amino acids long. From germline, CDR1 is SGDLS and CDR2 YYNGEE. With 0 bases removed from V and 7 bases from J, the gap between germline ends came to 8 bases. Full variable domain (missing parts from reference TRBV9 and TRBJ1-6): DSGVTQTPKHLITATGQRVTLRCSPRSGDLSVYWYQQSLDQGLQFLIQYYNGEERAKGNILERFSAQQFPDLHSELNLSSLELGDSALYFCASSVDRSNSPLHFGNGTRLTVT.

The chain joins TRBV24-1 to TRBJ2-6, with 9 nucleotides matching TRBD1. The CDR3 covers 15 residues. V shed 9 bases, J shed 0 bases, and the junction held 2 bases outside the gene matches. CDR1 and CDR2 (germline): KGHDR, SFDVKD. The CDR3: CATGTGYSGANVLTF. Here the CDR3 DNA reads TGTGCCACCGGGACAGGGTACTCTGGGGCCAACGTCCTGACTTTC.

This clone showed up just a few times. The chain couples TRBV20-1 to TRBJ2-1, with D perhaps TRBD1 (6 bases). The CDR3 extends over 11 amino acids. The ends were cut back, 0 bases at V and 10 bases at J, with 7 bases in the middle. CDR1 is DFQATT, CDR2 SNEGSKA, per germline (reference sequence). The CDR3 protein is CSAREDREQFF. The CDR3, as DNA: TGCAGTGCTAGAGAAGACAGGGAGCAGTTCTTC.

The chain employs TRBV10-3 and TRBJ2-3, with D possibly TRBD1 on 6 matching bases. CDR1 is ENHRY and CDR2 is SYGVKD in the germline V gene. This CDR3 has 15 amino acids. Trimming cost V 11 bases and J 2 bases, with 20 bases left between them. The DNA of the CDR3 is TGTGCCGCCTCCCCCAGTGGACAGCCCACAGATACGCAGTATTTT. Its translation: CAASPSGQPTDTQYF.

This chain uses TRBV5-6 with TRBJ2-3, with 11 bases lining up with TRBD2. Trimming removed 1 base from V and 4 bases from J; junction bases left unmatched: 5. The CDR3 sequence is 16 residues long. Germline CDR1 reads SGHDT; CDR2 reads YYEEEE. This CDR3 reads CASSLLASGGPDTQYF. The DNA of the CDR3 is TGTGCCAGCAGCTTGTTGGCTAGCGGGGGGCCAGATACGCAGTATTTT. Variable domain in full (rest from reference TRBV5-6 and TRBJ2-3): DAGVTQSPTHLIKTRGQQVTLRCSPKSGHDTVSWYQQALGQGPQFIFQYYEEEERQRGNFPDRFSGHQFPNYSSELNVNALLLGDSALYLCASSLLASGGPDTQYFGPGTRLTVL.

The chain joins TRBV5-1 to TRBJ1-5; 7 positions agree with TRBD1. With V trimmed by 4 bases and J by 7 bases, 11 bases remained unmatched. This CDR3 has 15 amino acids. CDR1 and CDR2 from the germline V gene are SGHRS and YFSETQ. DNA of the CDR3: TGCGCCAGCAGCCTAGTAACAGGGGCTAACCAGCCCCAGCATTTT. Amino acids: CASSLVTGANQPQHF.

The CDR3 sequence is CASSAGQGSSYEQYF. CDR3 DNA: TGTGCCAGCAGCGCGGGACAGGGCAGCTCCTACGAGCAGTACTTC. V and J are TRBV9 and TRBJ2-7; 9 positions agree with TRBD1. The CDR3 totals 15 residues. J lost 0 bases, V lost 3 bases, and 4 bases had no gene match. Looked up from germline, CDR1 is SGDLS and CDR2 is YYNGEE.

V and J are TRBV5-1 and TRBJ2-3; TRBD2 matches 10 bases. With V trimmed by 3 bases and J by 1 base, 5 bases remained unmatched. Germline CDR1 reads SGHRS; CDR2 reads YFSETQ. The CDR3 has 16 residues. Here the CDR3 reads CASSSSGTSGTDTQYF. DNA of the CDR3: TGCGCCAGCAGCTCATCCGGGACTAGCGGCACAGATACGCAGTATTTT.

This clone was counted between two and nine times. The rearrangement links TRBV14 to TRBJ2-3, with 7 nucleotides matching TRBD1. This CDR3 contains 16 residues. The germline gives CDR1 SGHDN, CDR2 FVKESK. V was pared by 4 bases and J by 4 bases, with 11 bases of the junction left unmatched. Here the CDR3 reads CASSLSGTAVSDTQYF. The CDR3 DNA is TGTGCCAGCAGCCTCTCCGGGACAGCAGTTTCAGATACGCAGTATTTT.

This clone was detected only a few times. This chain connects TRBV7-9 to TRBJ1-1; 7 bases match TRBD1. Germline CDR1 and CDR2: SEHNR and FQNEAQ (reference sequence). V shed 5 bases, J shed 3 bases, and the junction held 9 bases outside the gene matches. This CDR3 spans 15 amino acids. The CDR3: CASSLLRDRDTEAFF. As DNA, the CDR3 is TGTGCCAGCAGCCTCCTTAGAGACAGGGACACTGAAGCTTTCTTT.

V usage is TRBV5-4 and J usage is TRBJ2-5, with D maybe TRBD1 (6 bases). Germline V gene lookup returns CDR1 SGHNT and CDR2 YYREEE (reference sequence). The CDR3 extends over 14 amino acids. Trimming stripped 4 bases from V and 2 bases from J, with 12 bases between. CDR3 loop: CASSPGTQQETQYF. In DNA, the CDR3 is TGTGCCAGCAGCCCCGGGACACAGCAAGAGACCCAGTACTTC.

This rearrangement joins TRBV4-2 to TRBJ1-1; possible D gene TRBD1, 5 bases. CDR3 length: 16 residues. With 0 bases removed from V and 3 bases from J, the gap between germline ends came to 14 bases. In germline, CDR1 is LGHNA, CDR2 YNFKEQ. CDR3 bases: TGTGCCAGCAGCCAAGAAAGGGCAGGGTGGGACACTGAAGCTTTCTTT. Amino acids: CASSQERAGWDTEAFF.